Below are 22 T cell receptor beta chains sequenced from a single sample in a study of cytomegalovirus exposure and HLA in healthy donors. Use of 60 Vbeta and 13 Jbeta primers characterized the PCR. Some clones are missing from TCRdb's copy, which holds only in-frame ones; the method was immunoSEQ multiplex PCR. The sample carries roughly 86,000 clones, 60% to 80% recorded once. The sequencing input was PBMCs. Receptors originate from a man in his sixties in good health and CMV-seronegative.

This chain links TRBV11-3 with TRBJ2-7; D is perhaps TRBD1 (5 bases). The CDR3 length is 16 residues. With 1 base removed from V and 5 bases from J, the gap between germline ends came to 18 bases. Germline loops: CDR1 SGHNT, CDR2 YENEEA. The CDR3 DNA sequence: TGTGCCAGCAGCTTAGGAATCGGCTCAGGGTTCCACGAGCAGTACTTC. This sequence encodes CASSLGIGSGFHEQYF.

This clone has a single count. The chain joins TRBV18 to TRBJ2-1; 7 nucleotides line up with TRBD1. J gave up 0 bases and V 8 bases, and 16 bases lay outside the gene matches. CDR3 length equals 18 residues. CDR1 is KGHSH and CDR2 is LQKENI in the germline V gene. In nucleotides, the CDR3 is TGTGCCAGCCCGTCTGACAGGGTACCCACCAACTCCTACAATGAGCAGTTCTTC. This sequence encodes CASPSDRVPTNSYNEQFF. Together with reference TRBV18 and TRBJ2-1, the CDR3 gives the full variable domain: NAGVMQNPRHLVRRRGQEARLRCSPMKGHSHVYWYRQLPEEGLKFMVYLQKENIIDESGMPKERFSAEFPKEGPSILRIQQVVRGDSAAYFCASPSDRVPTNSYNEQFFGPGTRLTVL.

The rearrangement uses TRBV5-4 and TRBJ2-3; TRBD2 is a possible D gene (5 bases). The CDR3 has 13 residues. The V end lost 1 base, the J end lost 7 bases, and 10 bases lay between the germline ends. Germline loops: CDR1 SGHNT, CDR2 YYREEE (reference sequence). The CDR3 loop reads CASSLRGAHTQYF. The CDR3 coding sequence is TGTGCCAGCAGCTTGCGGGGAGCTCATACGCAGTATTTT.

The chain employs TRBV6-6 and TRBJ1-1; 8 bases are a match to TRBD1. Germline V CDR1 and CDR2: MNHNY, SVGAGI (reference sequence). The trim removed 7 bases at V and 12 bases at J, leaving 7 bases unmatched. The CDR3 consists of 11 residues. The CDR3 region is CASIKQGETFF. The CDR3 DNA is TGTGCCAGCATCAAACAGGGGGAGACTTTCTTT.

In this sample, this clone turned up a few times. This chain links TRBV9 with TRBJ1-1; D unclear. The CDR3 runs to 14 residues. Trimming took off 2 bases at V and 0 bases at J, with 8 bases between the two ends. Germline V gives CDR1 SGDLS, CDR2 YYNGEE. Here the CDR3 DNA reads TGTGCCAGCAGCGTCAGTCTTTTGAACACTGAAGCTTTCTTT. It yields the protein CASSVSLLNTEAFF.

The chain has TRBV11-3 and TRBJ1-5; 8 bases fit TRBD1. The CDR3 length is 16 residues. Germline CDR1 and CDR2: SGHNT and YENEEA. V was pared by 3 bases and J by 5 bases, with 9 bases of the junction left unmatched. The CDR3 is CASSFAPGQDYQPQHF. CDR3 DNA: TGTGCCAGCAGCTTTGCCCCGGGACAGGACTATCAGCCCCAGCATTTT.

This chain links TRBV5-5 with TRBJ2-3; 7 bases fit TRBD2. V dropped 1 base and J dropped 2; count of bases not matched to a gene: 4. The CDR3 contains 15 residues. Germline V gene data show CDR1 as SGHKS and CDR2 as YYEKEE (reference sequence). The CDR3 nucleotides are TGTGCCAGCAGCTTGCCTAGCGGCCACACAGATACGCAGTATTTT. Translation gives CASSLPSGHTDTQYF. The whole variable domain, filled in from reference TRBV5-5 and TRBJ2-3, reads DAGVTQSPTHLIKTRGQQVTLRCSPISGHKSVSWYQQVLGQGPQFIFQYYEKEERGRGNFPDRFSARQFPNYSSELNVNALLLGDSALYLCASSLPSGHTDTQYFGPGTRLTVL.

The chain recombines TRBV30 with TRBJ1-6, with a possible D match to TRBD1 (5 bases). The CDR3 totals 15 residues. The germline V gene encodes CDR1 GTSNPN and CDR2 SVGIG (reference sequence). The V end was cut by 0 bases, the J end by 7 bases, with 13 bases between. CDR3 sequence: CAWSVGASENSPLHF. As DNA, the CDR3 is TGTGCCTGGAGTGTAGGGGCGAGTGAGAATTCACCCCTCCACTTT.

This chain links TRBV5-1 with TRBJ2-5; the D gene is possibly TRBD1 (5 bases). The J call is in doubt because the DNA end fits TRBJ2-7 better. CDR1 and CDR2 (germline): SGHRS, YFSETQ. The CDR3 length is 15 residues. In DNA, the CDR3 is TGCGCCAGCAGCTTATCAACAGGTCTCTCCTACGAGCAGTACTTC. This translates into CASSLSTGLSYEQYF.

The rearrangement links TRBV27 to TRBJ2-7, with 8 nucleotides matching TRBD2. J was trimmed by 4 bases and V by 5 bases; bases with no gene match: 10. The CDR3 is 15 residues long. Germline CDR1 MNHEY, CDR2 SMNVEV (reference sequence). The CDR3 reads CASSPRGSGTYEQYF. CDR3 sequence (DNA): TGTGCCAGCAGTCCTCGGGGTAGCGGGACATACGAGCAGTACTTC.

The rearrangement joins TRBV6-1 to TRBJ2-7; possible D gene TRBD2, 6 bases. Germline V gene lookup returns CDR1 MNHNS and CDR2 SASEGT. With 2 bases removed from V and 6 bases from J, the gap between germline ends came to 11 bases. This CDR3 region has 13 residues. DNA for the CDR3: TGTGCCAGCAGTGAATTGGGTAGCGGCGAGCAGTACTTC. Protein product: CASSELGSGEQYF.

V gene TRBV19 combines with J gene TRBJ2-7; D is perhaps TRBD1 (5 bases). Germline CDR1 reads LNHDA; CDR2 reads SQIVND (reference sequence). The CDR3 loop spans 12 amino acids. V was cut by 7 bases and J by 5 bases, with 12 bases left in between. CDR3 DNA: TGTGCCAGTAAGGGGCAGAATAACGAGCAGTACTTC. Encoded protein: CASKGQNNEQYF.

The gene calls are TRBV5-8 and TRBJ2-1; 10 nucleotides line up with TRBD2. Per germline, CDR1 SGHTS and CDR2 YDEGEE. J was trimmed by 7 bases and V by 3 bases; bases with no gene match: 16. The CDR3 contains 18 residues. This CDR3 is CASSSTRLAGQGGNEQFF. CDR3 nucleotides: TGTGCCAGCAGCTCCACCCGACTAGCGGGCCAGGGTGGGAATGAGCAGTTCTTC.

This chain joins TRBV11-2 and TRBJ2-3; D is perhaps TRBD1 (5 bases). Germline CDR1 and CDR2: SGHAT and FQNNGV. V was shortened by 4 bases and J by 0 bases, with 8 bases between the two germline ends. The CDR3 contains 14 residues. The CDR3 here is CASSYTGSTDTQYF. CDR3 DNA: TGTGCCAGCAGCTATACAGGAAGCACAGATACGCAGTATTTT.

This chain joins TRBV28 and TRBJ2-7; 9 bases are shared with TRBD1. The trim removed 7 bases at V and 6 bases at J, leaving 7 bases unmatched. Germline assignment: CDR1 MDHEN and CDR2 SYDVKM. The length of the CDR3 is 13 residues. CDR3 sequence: CASTIQGASEQYF. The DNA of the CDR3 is TGTGCCAGCACCATACAGGGGGCAAGCGAGCAGTACTTC.

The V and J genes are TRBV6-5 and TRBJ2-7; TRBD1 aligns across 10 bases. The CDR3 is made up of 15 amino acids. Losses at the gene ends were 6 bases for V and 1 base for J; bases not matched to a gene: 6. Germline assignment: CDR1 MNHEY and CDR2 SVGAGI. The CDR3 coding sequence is TGTGCCAGCAGACGCCGGGACAGGGGTTCCTACGAGCAGTACTTC. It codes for CASRRRDRGSYEQYF.

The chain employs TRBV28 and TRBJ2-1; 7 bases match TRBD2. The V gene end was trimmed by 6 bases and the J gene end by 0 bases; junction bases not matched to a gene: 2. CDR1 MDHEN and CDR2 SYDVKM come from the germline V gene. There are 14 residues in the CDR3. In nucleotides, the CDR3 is TGTGCCAGCAGAACGGGGGGCTCCTACAATGAGCAGTTCTTC. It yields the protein CASRTGGSYNEQFF.

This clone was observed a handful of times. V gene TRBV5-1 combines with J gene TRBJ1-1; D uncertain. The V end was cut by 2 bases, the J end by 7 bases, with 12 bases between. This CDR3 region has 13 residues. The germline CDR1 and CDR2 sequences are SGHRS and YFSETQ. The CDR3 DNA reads TGCGCCAGCAGCTTTGGAGGGATGGATGAAGCTTTCTTT. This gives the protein CASSFGGMDEAFF. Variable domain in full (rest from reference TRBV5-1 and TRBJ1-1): KAGVTQTPRYLIKTRGQQVTLSCSPISGHRSVSWYQQTPGQGLQFLFEYFSETQRNKGNFPGRFSGRQFSNSRSEMNVSTLELGDSALYLCASSFGGMDEAFFGQGTRLTVV.

The CDR3 DNA follows: TGTGCCAGCAGTGAGCAGTACACAGATACGCAGTATTTT. Its protein product is CASSEQYTDTQYF. The chain joins TRBV6-1 to TRBJ2-3; no clear D. Germline CDR1 and CDR2: MNHNS and SASEGT. The CDR3 totals 13 residues. Between the trimmed V and J ends, which lost 3 bases and 2 bases, there was a span of 6 bases.

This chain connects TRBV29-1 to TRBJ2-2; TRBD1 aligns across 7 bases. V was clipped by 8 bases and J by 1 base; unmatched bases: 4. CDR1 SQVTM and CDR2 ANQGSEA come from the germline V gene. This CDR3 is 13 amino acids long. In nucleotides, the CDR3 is TGCAGCCCAGACAGGGTGAACACCGGGGAGCTGTTTTTT. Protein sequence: CSPDRVNTGELFF.

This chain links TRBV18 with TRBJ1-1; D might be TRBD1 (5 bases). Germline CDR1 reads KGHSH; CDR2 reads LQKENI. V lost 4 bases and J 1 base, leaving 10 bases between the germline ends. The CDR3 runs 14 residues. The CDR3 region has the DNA TGTGCCAGCTCACTAGGACACCCGAACACTGAAGCTTTCTTT. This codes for CASSLGHPNTEAFF.

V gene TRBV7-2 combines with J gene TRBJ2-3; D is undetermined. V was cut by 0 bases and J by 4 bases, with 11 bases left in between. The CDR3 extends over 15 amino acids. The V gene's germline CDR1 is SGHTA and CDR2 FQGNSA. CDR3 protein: CASSLASLVADTQYF. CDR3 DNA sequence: TGTGCCAGCAGCTTAGCGTCGCTAGTGGCAGATACGCAGTATTTT.